The 24 T cell receptor beta chains below come from one sample, sequenced in a study of T cell clusters in autoimmune cytopenias. One tube held mixed TRB-A and TRB-B primer pools for touch-down PCR. TCRdb reworked the multiplex PCR reads into one entry per CDR3 protein, no DNA. Its table lists about 5,100 distinct CDR3 sequences. TRB was amplified from about 270 ng of peripheral blood genomic DNA per sample. These data were also reused for a study on T cell repertoires in aging, cancer and after chemotherapy.

The sample was peripheral blood. These receptors came from a human donor in good health.

Measured by frequency, this clonotype is large. The chain employs TRBV29-1 and TRBJ2-3; TCRdb indicates TRBD1, and absent DNA this call remains unverified. The CDR3 length is 15 residues. Germline CDR1 reads SQVTM; CDR2 reads ANQGSEA. The CDR3 spells CSVLEPPGRTDTQYF.

The CDR3 loop is CASSFTGADTDTQYF. This chain joins TRBV7-9 and TRBJ2-3; TCRdb selects TRBD1, and the lack of DNA leaves this call unchecked. The germline gives CDR1 SEHNR, CDR2 FQNEAQ (reference sequence). The CDR3 is 15 residues long.

Its frequency marks this clonotype as medium-sized. The V and J genes are TRBV6-1 and TRBJ2-7; TCRdb's D gene call, TRBD2, goes unchecked for lack of DNA. Looked up from germline, CDR1 is MNHNS and CDR2 is SASEGT. The CDR3 sequence is 11 residues long. CDR3: CASRAPYEQYF.

The V and J genes are TRBV5-4 and TRBJ2-7; absent DNA, TCRdb's TRBD1 call cannot be checked. Germline loops: CDR1 SGHNT, CDR2 YYREEE (reference sequence). The CDR3 covers 14 residues. The CDR3 loop reads CASSPRNTRGEQYF.

This clonotype is identified as medium-sized from frequency. The V call is TRBV12-3 or TRBV12-4, the J call TRBJ2-2; TCRdb names TRBD2, which stays unverified in the absence of DNA. This CDR3 has 17 amino acids. CDR3 amino acids: CASSLITSGSINGELFF.

This chain uses TRBV5-5 with TRBJ1-1; TCRdb reports TRBD1, a call that lacks DNA to check it against. From germline, CDR1 is SGHKS and CDR2 YYEKEE (reference sequence). This CDR3 has 17 amino acids. The CDR3 spells CASSLYTGGSGNTEAFF.

V usage is TRBV19 and J usage is TRBJ1-1. The CDR3 spans 15 residues. CDR1 and CDR2 (germline): LNHDA, SQIVND (reference sequence). This CDR3 is CASSIYGILNTEAFF.

Measured by frequency, this clonotype is medium-sized. The chain joins TRBV7-9 to TRBJ2-3; lacking DNA, the TRBD1 call made by TCRdb goes unchecked. The CDR3 runs 11 residues. Per germline, CDR1 SEHNR and CDR2 FQNEAQ (reference sequence). The CDR3 here is CASSSRGTQYF.

CDR3 loop: CASSVGTGELFF. The gene calls are TRBV6-4 and TRBJ2-2. Germline loops: CDR1 MRHNA, CDR2 SNTAGT. The CDR3 runs to 12 residues.

This clonotype registers large by frequency. V usage is TRBV6-6 and J usage is TRBJ2-3. This CDR3 has 11 residues. Germline lookup yields CDR1 MNHNY and CDR2 SVGAGI (reference sequence). The CDR3 reads CASVTTDTQYF.

The V gene is TRBV6-1, the J gene TRBJ1-1; TCRdb returns TRBD1, unconfirmable since there is no DNA. This CDR3 has 15 amino acids. Per germline, CDR1 MNHNS and CDR2 SASEGT. This chain's CDR3 is CASKKGAGVGTEAFF.

The rearrangement links TRBV19 to TRBJ1-1; TCRdb calls TRBD1, which cannot be checked without DNA. This CDR3 is built from 14 residues. Germline CDR1 and CDR2: LNHDA and SQIVND (reference sequence). CDR3 residues: CASSRTGGFTEAFF.

V is TRBV15 and J is TRBJ1-2. The CDR3 has 14 amino acids. From germline, CDR1 is LNHNV and CDR2 YYDKDF (reference sequence). CDR3 region: CATSRDVAGYGYTF.

CDR3 in amino acids: CASSEEAGGQETQYF. V is TRBV6-1 and J is TRBJ2-5; TCRdb's D call of TRBD2 is untestable without DNA. From germline, CDR1 is MNHNS and CDR2 SASEGT. The CDR3 is 15 amino acids.

By frequency, this clonotype registers medium-sized. The gene calls are TRBV5-4 and TRBJ2-3; with no DNA, the TCRdb D assignment of TRBD1 cannot be verified. The CDR3 is 13 residues long. Germline V gene data show CDR1 as SGHNT and CDR2 as YYREEE (reference sequence). The CDR3 reads CASSLAGADTQYF.

The chain joins TRBV18 to TRBJ1-1. The CDR3 is 13 amino acids. The germline gives CDR1 KGHSH, CDR2 LQKENI. This chain's CDR3 is CASSMGGNTEAFF.

The V gene is TRBV18, the J gene TRBJ2-5; lacking DNA, the TRBD1 call made by TCRdb goes unchecked. The CDR3 loop spans 16 amino acids. The germline CDR1 and CDR2 sequences are KGHSH and LQKENI. The CDR3 sequence is CASSLGTGIDQETQYF.

This chain uses TRBV5-1 with TRBJ2-7; the TCRdb call, TRBD2, lacks DNA for checking. CDR3 size: 14 residues. Germline assignment: CDR1 SGHRS and CDR2 YFSETQ. CDR3 in amino acids: CASSPSGSSYEQYF. Full variable domain (missing parts from reference TRBV5-1 and TRBJ2-7): KAGVTQTPRYLIKTRGQQVTLSCSPISGHRSVSWYQQTPGQGLQFLFEYFSETQRNKGNFPGRFSGRQFSNSRSEMNVSTLELGDSALYLCASSPSGSSYEQYFGPGTRLTVT.

Its frequency marks this clonotype as medium-sized. The chain links TRBV18 to TRBJ2-2; TCRdb designates TRBD1, a call that cannot be tested without DNA. CDR3 size: 14 residues. Germline values: CDR1 KGHSH, CDR2 LQKENI. The CDR3: CASSPQGNTGELFF.

The chain recombines TRBV6-1 with TRBJ2-5. Germline loops: CDR1 MNHNS, CDR2 SASEGT. The CDR3 length is 15 residues. CDR3: CASNPTQGYQETQYF.

The chain uses TRBV21-1 and TRBJ2-3; the D gene TCRdb calls, TRBD1, cannot be checked with no DNA. TRBV21-1 is deemed a pseudogene. The CDR3 runs to 15 residues. The CDR3 region is CASRNPRASTDTQYF.

This chain connects TRBV12-3 or TRBV12-4 to TRBJ2-2; TCRdb designates TRBD2, a call that cannot be tested without DNA. The CDR3 is 15 amino acids. The chain's CDR3 is CASSPSGRNTGELFF.

This clonotype is called medium-sized (0.01 to 0.1%) based on its frequency. The J gene is TRBJ1-3, the V gene TRBV29-1. Germline lookup yields CDR1 SQVTM and CDR2 ANQGSEA. The CDR3 has 12 amino acids. The CDR3 spells CSVEGLGNTIYF.

This clonotype is deemed medium-sized by its frequency. The CDR3 loop is CASSLGTRRTDTQYF. V usage is TRBV6-6 and J usage is TRBJ2-3; checking the TCRdb D call of TRBD1 is not possible without DNA. Germline CDR1 reads MNHNY; CDR2 reads SVGAGI (reference sequence). This CDR3 is built from 15 residues.